These T cell receptor beta chains were read from a single sample in a study of blood T cell repertoires in COVID-19. TCRdb's table, derived via immunoSEQ multiplex PCR, lists solely in-frame clones and lacks some. The sample shows around 310,000 clones, over 85% of them seen only once. Sample: PBMCs or T cells enriched from blood (not recorded which). Receptors originate from a woman aged 25 to 39 who had recovered from COVID-19. Both conserved end residues are part of each CDR3. The D gene is left open where the match is weak. Part of the rows lack a size; the others show once, few, many or a class for expanded clones.

CDR3 protein: CASTSSPKEQFF; CDR3 DNA: TGTGCCAGCACCTCAAGCCCGAAGGAGCAGTTCTTC; V gene: TRBV11-2; D gene: -; clone size: -; J gene: TRBJ2-1
CDR3 protein: CATSGQTSGIYNEQFF; CDR3 DNA: TGTGCCACCAGTGGCCAAACTAGCGGGATTTACAATGAGCAGTTCTTC; V gene: TRBV24-1; D gene: TRBD2; clone size: once; J gene: TRBJ2-1
CDR3 protein: CASSYLLASTDTQYF; CDR3 DNA: TGTGCCAGCAGTTACTTACTAGCTTCCACAGATACGCAGTATTTT; V gene: TRBV6-6; D gene: -; clone size: -; J gene: TRBJ2-3
CDR3 protein: CASSMGGSHYGYTF; CDR3 DNA: TGTGCCAGTAGTATGGGGGGATCCCACTATGGCTACACCTTC; V gene: TRBV19; D gene: -; clone size: -; J gene: TRBJ1-2
CDR3 protein: CASSIAGSSYNEQFF; CDR3 DNA: TGTGCCAGTAGTATAGCGGGAAGCTCCTACAATGAGCAGTTCTTC; V gene: TRBV19; D gene: -; clone size: -; J gene: TRBJ2-1
CDR3 protein: CASSLTAAGGFTGNQPQHF; CDR3 DNA: TGCGCCAGCAGCCTCACGGCGGCAGGGGGTTTTACCGGGAATCAGCCCCAGCATTTT; V gene: TRBV4-1; D gene: TRBD1; clone size: -; J gene: TRBJ1-5
CDR3 protein: CASSIAGGPPNEQFF; CDR3 DNA: TGTGCCAGCTCTATAGCGGGAGGGCCCCCCAATGAGCAGTTCTTC; V gene: TRBV18; D gene: TRBD2; clone size: -; J gene: TRBJ2-1
CDR3 protein: CASSPTGGDNQPQHF; CDR3 DNA: TGTGCCAGCAGCCCAACAGGGGGTGACAATCAGCCCCAGCATTTT; V gene: TRBV7-9; D gene: TRBD1; clone size: -; J gene: TRBJ1-5
CDR3 protein: CASSSTSGSPKTQYF; CDR3 DNA: TGTGCCAGCAGTTCCACTAGCGGGTCCCCAAAGACCCAGTACTTC; V gene: TRBV28; D gene: TRBD2; clone size: -; J gene: TRBJ2-5
CDR3 protein: CASSPVGGAPGELFF; CDR3 DNA: TGTGCCAGCAGCCCCGTCGGAGGGGCCCCCGGGGAGCTGTTTTTT; V gene: TRBV7-2; D gene: -; clone size: -; J gene: TRBJ2-2